These T cell receptor beta chains were read from a single sample in a study of blood T cell repertoires in COVID-19. Method: immunoSEQ multiplex PCR; TCRdb's copy keeps in-frame clones and lacks some. In the table there are about 77,000 clones, 88% of which are singletons. Sequenced sample: peripheral blood. Every receptor here comes from a woman aged 80 or older with acute or convalescent COVID-19. Both conserved end residues are part of each CDR3. D genes are given only for firm matches.

CDR3: CATSRPDKSGYGYTF
DNA: TGTGCCACCAGCAGACCGGACAAGTCGGGCTATGGCTACACCTTC
J: TRBJ1-2
D: -
V: TRBV15

CDR3: CASSKGGRGRWNQPQHF
DNA: TGTGCCAGCAGCAAGGGAGGAAGGGGAAGGTGGAATCAGCCCCAGCATTTT
J: TRBJ1-5
D: -
V: TRBV21-1

CDR3: CASSPPVSNEQFF
DNA: TGTGCCAGCTCACCACCGGTCAGCAATGAGCAGTTCTTC
J: TRBJ2-1
D: -
V: TRBV18

CDR3: CASSQVAGQGGGYTF
DNA: TGTGCCAGCAGCCAAGTCGCGGGACAGGGAGGAGGCTACACCTTC
J: TRBJ1-2
D: TRBD1
V: TRBV4-2

CDR3: CASSTPDEANTIYF
DNA: TGTGCCAGCAGTACCCCAGACGAGGCAAACACCATATATTTT
J: TRBJ1-3
D: -
V: TRBV6-6

CDR3: CASSQSGVSYNEQFF
DNA: TGTGCCAGCAGCCAGAGTGGAGTCTCCTACAATGAGCAGTTCTTC
J: TRBJ2-1
D: -
V: TRBV7-6

CDR3: CASSLGGRVMRSNTGELFF
DNA: TGTGCCAGCAGCTTAGGAGGCAGGGTTATGAGATCGAACACCGGGGAGCTGTTTTTT
J: TRBJ2-2
D: -
V: TRBV7-6

CDR3: CAWSVRTGSRQETQYF
DNA: TGTGCCTGGAGTGTGAGGACAGGGAGTAGACAAGAGACCCAGTACTTC
J: TRBJ2-5
D: TRBD1
V: TRBV30

CDR3: CASSYSGQGYTEAFF
DNA: TGTGCCAGCAGTTACTCGGGACAGGGATACACTGAAGCTTTCTTT
J: TRBJ1-1
D: TRBD1
V: TRBV6-5

CDR3: CASSQAGTGSPLHF
DNA: TGCGCCAGCAGCCAAGCCGGGACAGGGTCACCCCTCCACTTT
J: TRBJ1-6
D: TRBD1
V: TRBV4-1

CDR3: CASSRGDSGNTIYF
DNA: TGTGCCAGCAGTCGAGGAGACTCTGGAAACACCATATATTTT
J: TRBJ1-3
D: -
V: TRBV7-2

CDR3: CSASLTPHEQYF
DNA: TGCAGTGCTAGTCTCACTCCTCACGAGCAGTACTTC
J: TRBJ2-7
D: -
V: TRBV20-1

CDR3: CASSPRRTLNYEQYF
DNA: TGTGCCAGCTCACCCCGGCGGACACTAAACTACGAGCAGTACTTC
J: TRBJ2-7
D: -
V: TRBV18